This TCR beta chain was retrieved from a study of early T cells in non-severe SARS-CoV-2 infection. MiXCR, applied by TCRdb to the 5' RACE reads, yields one record per CDR3 protein. The profile shows tens of thousands of distinct CDR3 sequences, about 5% of them singletons. There are 15 residues in the CDR3. The V segment lost 5 bases and the J segment 3 bases; nucleotides outside the gene matches: 3. Germline CDR1 is SEHNR and CDR2 is FQNEAQ (reference sequence). This clonotype has a handful of counts. The source material was whole blood, sampled at baseline. The rearrangement links TRBV7-9 to TRBJ2-1; 11 bases fit TRBD2. The TCR was taken from an adult who was a healthcare worker with PCR-confirmed SARS-CoV-2 infection or an uninfected control (not recorded which). The CDR3 region is CASSHLAGGYNEQFF. CDR3 DNA sequence: TGTGCCAGCAGCCATCTAGCGGGAGGCTACAATGAGCAGTTCTTC.